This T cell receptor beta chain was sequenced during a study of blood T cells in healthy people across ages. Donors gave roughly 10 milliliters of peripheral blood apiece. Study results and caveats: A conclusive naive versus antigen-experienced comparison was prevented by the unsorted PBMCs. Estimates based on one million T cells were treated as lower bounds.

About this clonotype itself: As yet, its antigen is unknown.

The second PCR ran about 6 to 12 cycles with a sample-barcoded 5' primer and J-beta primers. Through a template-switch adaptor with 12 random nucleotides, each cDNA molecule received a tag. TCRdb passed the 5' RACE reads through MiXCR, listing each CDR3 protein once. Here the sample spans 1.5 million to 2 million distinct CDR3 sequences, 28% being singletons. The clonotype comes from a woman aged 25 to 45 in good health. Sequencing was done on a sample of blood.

The CDR3 bases are TGTGCCAGCTCTCAGGGTCCCAGCACTGAAGCTTTCTTT. Protein: CASSQGPSTEAFF. The chain employs TRBV18 and TRBJ1-1; a weak D match, TRBD1 (5 bases). Germline CDR1 KGHSH, CDR2 LQKENI. The germline V and J ends were trimmed by 6 bases and 4 bases, with 12 bases remaining between them. The CDR3 runs 13 residues.